Following are 21 T cell receptor beta chains from one sample sequenced in a study of siplizumab effects on memory and regulatory T cells (dated by TCRdb to the late 2010s). The method behind the library was the immunoSEQ multiplex PCR assay. This is the immuneACCESS table as TCRdb keeps it, with only in-frame sequences that have V and J called. A part of the clones is gone; compared with another copy, unresolved V genes explain less than half, and the rest is unexplained. The sample table holds fewer than 70,000 clones, of which 80% to 90% were seen once. The ten largest clones capture around 1.6% of the sample. The specimen sequenced was Tregs sorted from blood. The receptors shown here come from a human donor in good health.

V usage is TRBV15 and J usage is TRBJ2-7; no clear D. Germline lookup yields CDR1 LNHNV and CDR2 YYDKDF (reference sequence). With 0 bases removed from V and 4 bases from J, the gap between germline ends came to 7 bases. This CDR3 has 13 residues. The CDR3 nucleotides read TGTGCCACCAGCAGAGATGGCCGGTACGAGCAGTACTTC. It translates to CATSRDGRYEQYF.

J is TRBJ2-5 and V is TRBV6-5; D gene uncertain. Germline V gives CDR1 MNHEY, CDR2 SVGAGI. Trimming cost V 0 bases and J 5 bases, with 13 bases left between them. The CDR3 runs to 15 residues. The CDR3 DNA follows: TGTGCCAGCAGTTACTCGTCCGCCTCGCCCGAGACCCAGTACTTC. It specifies CASSYSSASPETQYF.

V usage is TRBV7-9 and J usage is TRBJ1-2; TRBD1 might be the D (6 bases). The germline V and J ends were trimmed by 2 bases and 6 bases, with 22 bases remaining between them. The CDR3 sequence is 17 residues long. The germline V gene encodes CDR1 SEHNR and CDR2 FQNEAQ (reference sequence). Here the CDR3 reads CASSLQRVWGTPHGYTF. The CDR3 coding sequence is TGTGCCAGCAGCTTACAAAGAGTCTGGGGGACACCTCATGGCTACACCTTC. The whole variable domain, remainder taken from reference TRBV7-9 and TRBJ1-2, is DTGVSQNPRHKITKRGQNVTFRCDPISEHNRLYWYRQTLGQGPEFLTYFQNEAQLEKSRLLSDRFSAERPKGSFSTLEIQRTEQGDSAMYLCASSLQRVWGTPHGYTFGSGTRLTVV.

This chain joins TRBV10-3 and TRBJ1-3; D is perhaps TRBD1 (6 bases). Trimming cost V 3 bases and J 4 bases, with 28 bases left between them. The CDR3 contains 20 residues. Germline CDR1 reads ENHRY; CDR2 reads SYGVKD. CDR3 bases: TGTGCCATCAGTGACCCGGTGACAGGCACGATAGGTACGACAGGAAACACCATATATTTT. Encoded protein: CAISDPVTGTIGTTGNTIYF.

The chain has TRBV19 and TRBJ2-7, with D unclear. Germline V gene sequence: CDR1 LNHDA, CDR2 SQIVND (reference sequence). V shed 5 bases and J shed 4 bases, with 9 bases lying between them. CDR3 length equals 12 residues. CDR3 region: CASSPRPYEQYF. The CDR3 bases are TGTGCCAGTAGTCCCCGTCCATACGAGCAGTACTTC.

The V call is TRBV30, the J call TRBJ1-2; 7 bases are a match to TRBD1. CDR3 size: 15 residues. V was clipped by 3 bases and J by 4 bases; unmatched bases: 11. CDR1 GTSNPN and CDR2 SVGIG come from the germline V gene (reference sequence). The CDR3 loop is CAWRSRATGVYGYTF. The CDR3 DNA follows: TGTGCCTGGAGAAGTAGGGCCACAGGGGTCTATGGCTACACCTTC.

The chain combines TRBV5-1 with TRBJ2-1; 12 nucleotides line up with TRBD2. The CDR3 loop spans 15 amino acids. Germline CDR1 reads SGHRS; CDR2 reads YFSETQ. Losses at the gene ends were 3 bases for V and 6 bases for J; bases not matched to a gene: 4. The DNA for the CDR3 is TGCGCCAGCAGCTGGACTAGCGGGACTGGCAATGAGCAGTTCTTC. This codes for CASSWTSGTGNEQFF.

The chain is built from TRBV7-3 and TRBJ2-1; 9 bases map to TRBD2. Germline V lookup: CDR1 SGHTA, CDR2 FQGTGA. The CDR3 is made up of 15 amino acids. With 5 bases clipped from V and 7 bases from J, the junction kept 9 bases outside the gene matches. CDR3 nucleotides: TGTGCCAGCAGCGCGAGAGCGGGAGGTGGGAATGAGCAGTTCTTC. It specifies CASSARAGGGNEQFF.

This clone was observed a handful of times. The genes are TRBV29-1 and TRBJ1-1; TRBD1 matches at 7 bases. CDR3 length: 14 amino acids. J was trimmed by 4 bases and V by 7 bases; bases with no gene match: 12. Germline lookup yields CDR1 SQVTM and CDR2 ANQGSEA. The CDR3 spells CSALGQTRATEAFF. CDR3 coding DNA: TGCAGCGCCTTGGGACAGACACGAGCCACTGAAGCTTTCTTT. The whole variable domain, remainder taken from reference TRBV29-1 and TRBJ1-1, is SAVISQKPSRDICQRGTSLTIQCQVDSQVTMMFWYRQQPGQSLTLIATANQGSEATYESGFVIDKFPISRPNLTFSTLTVSNMSPEDSSIYLCSALGQTRATEAFFGQGTRLTVV.

The chain carries TRBV11-2 and TRBJ1-1; D is unclear. This CDR3 spans 13 amino acids. V was pared by 1 base and J by 1 base, with 4 bases between. Per germline, CDR1 SGHAT and CDR2 FQNNGV. CDR3 nucleotides: TGTGCCAGCAGCTTAGCTCCGAACACTGAAGCTTTCTTT. Protein: CASSLAPNTEAFF. Full variable domain (remainder filled in from reference TRBV11-2 and TRBJ1-1): EAGVAQSPRYKIIEKRQSVAFWCNPISGHATLYWYQQILGQGPKLLIQFQNNGVVDDSQLPKDRFSAERLKGVDSTLKIQPAKLEDSAVYLCASSLAPNTEAFFGQGTRLTVV.

V gene TRBV5-1 combines with J gene TRBJ1-2; weak D call: TRBD1 (5 bases). Trimming removed 5 bases from V and 1 base from J, with 9 bases in between. Germline CDR1 and CDR2: SGHRS and YFSETQ. This CDR3 has 13 residues. For the CDR3, the DNA is TGCGCCAGCAGAATGGGGGGTAACTATGGCTACACCTTC. Protein product: CASRMGGNYGYTF. The full variable domain, rest sourced from reference TRBV5-1 and TRBJ1-2, is KAGVTQTPRYLIKTRGQQVTLSCSPISGHRSVSWYQQTPGQGLQFLFEYFSETQRNKGNFPGRFSGRQFSNSRSEMNVSTLELGDSALYLCASRMGGNYGYTFGSGTRLTVV.

This clone is a singleton in its sample. The genes are TRBV5-1 and TRBJ1-1; D call uncertain. The CDR3 length is 14 residues. CDR1 SGHRS and CDR2 YFSETQ come from the germline V gene. Trimming stripped 1 base from V and 1 base from J, with 8 bases between. CDR3: CASSLTYRNTEAFF. CDR3 sequence (DNA): TGCGCCAGCAGCTTGACCTACAGGAACACTGAAGCTTTCTTT.

The table lists this clone with a few counts. This chain uses TRBV28 with TRBJ2-7, with 8 bases aligning to TRBD2. This CDR3 has 14 amino acids. Germline trimming cut 3 bases from V and 6 bases from J; bases unmatched to any gene: 7. Germline V gives CDR1 MDHEN, CDR2 SYDVKM. The CDR3, as DNA: TGTGCCAGCAGTTTCAGCGGGGGAAGTCCCGAGCAGTACTTC. Encoded protein: CASSFSGGSPEQYF.

The chain is built from TRBV2 and TRBJ1-2; D is possibly TRBD1 (6 bases). V was pared by 7 bases and J by 0 bases, with 15 bases between. Germline V gives CDR1 SNHLY, CDR2 FYNNEI. The CDR3 length is 15 residues. The CDR3 DNA sequence: TGTGCCAGCATGTTGGGGGGGCGACCTAACTATGGCTACACCTTC. It specifies CASMLGGRPNYGYTF. The complete variable domain, with remaining parts taken from reference TRBV2 and TRBJ1-2, reads EPEVTQTPSHQVTQMGQEVILRCVPISNHLYFYWYRQILGQKVEFLVSFYNNEISEKSEIFDDQFSVERPDGSNFTLKIRSTKLEDSAMYFCASMLGGRPNYGYTFGSGTRLTVV.

The chain combines TRBV7-9 with TRBJ1-1; a possible D gene is TRBD1 (6 bases). CDR1 is SEHNR, CDR2 FQNEAQ, per germline (reference sequence). V lost 5 bases and J 7 bases, leaving 14 bases between the germline ends. This CDR3 region has 13 residues. CDR3 residues: CASSPGQLDEAFF. The CDR3, as DNA: TGTGCCAGCAGCCCCGGACAGCTTGATGAAGCTTTCTTT.

V gene TRBV12-5 combines with J gene TRBJ2-5; tentative D call: TRBD2 (6 bases). In germline, CDR1 is LGHNT, CDR2 FRNRAP. The CDR3 loop spans 17 amino acids. Trimming removed 0 bases at V and 7 bases at J, with 21 bases between. The CDR3 region is CASGLVSETGGKGTQYF. The CDR3 DNA sequence: TGTGCTAGTGGTTTGGTGTCTGAGACCGGGGGTAAGGGGACCCAGTACTTC.

This clone was detected once. The chain combines TRBV20-1 with TRBJ1-2; unclear D gene. CDR1 and CDR2 from the germline V gene are DFQATT and SNEGSKA (reference sequence). The CDR3 covers 11 residues. Trimming pared 6 bases from V and 7 bases from J, leaving 12 bases between. CDR3 bases: TGCAGTGCAAGTGTGTCAGGTGGCTACACCTTC. Translated, it gives CSASVSGGYTF.

The chain combines TRBV9 with TRBJ1-3, with D tentatively TRBD1 (6 bases). This CDR3 has 15 residues. The germline V and J ends were trimmed by 0 bases and 2 bases, with 9 bases remaining between them. Per germline, CDR1 SGDLS and CDR2 YYNGEE. The CDR3 nucleotides are TGTGCCAGCAGCGTAGGGGGGCTAACTGGAAACACCATATATTTT. Protein product: CASSVGGLTGNTIYF.

The chain uses TRBV19 and TRBJ1-2; D gene unclear. The germline gives CDR1 LNHDA, CDR2 SQIVND (reference sequence). The CDR3 is 14 residues long. V was cut by 5 bases and J by 4 bases, with 14 bases left in between. CDR3 coding DNA: TGTGCCAGTAGTCACCTGGGGAGGGCCTATGGCTACACCTTC. Translation gives CASSHLGRAYGYTF. The complete variable domain, with remaining parts taken from reference TRBV19 and TRBJ1-2, reads DGGITQSPKYLFRKEGQNVTLSCEQNLNHDAMYWYRQDPGQGLRLIYYSQIVNDFQKGDIAEGYSVSREKKESFPLTVTSAQKNPTAFYLCASSHLGRAYGYTFGSGTRLTVV.

This clone was found once. The CDR3 DNA reads TGTGCCAGCAGCGTAGCTGCGGGGGCAGGGGGCTACACCTTC. Protein sequence: CASSVAAGAGGYTF. This rearrangement joins TRBV9 to TRBJ1-2, with D perhaps TRBD1 (6 bases). The CDR3 contains 14 residues. Trimming left V 0 bases short and J 8 bases short, with 14 bases between. Germline-derived CDR1 and CDR2 are SGDLS and YYNGEE.

V gene TRBV6-1 combines with J gene TRBJ2-3, with 15 bases aligning to TRBD2. This CDR3 is built from 15 residues. V lost 5 bases, J lost 8 bases, and 5 bases stayed unmatched. From germline, CDR1 is MNHNS and CDR2 SASEGT. The chain's CDR3 is CASSPGLAGGVTQYF. The DNA for the CDR3 is TGTGCCAGCAGTCCCGGACTAGCGGGAGGGGTTACGCAGTATTTT.